Listed here are 6 T cell receptor beta chains from one sample, sequenced in a study of CD8+ T cells in alopecia areata. Treatment here: oral pan-JAK inhibitor, 5-10 mg twice daily. cDNA serving as the sequencing template came from extracted, reverse transcribed RNA. Measured with immunoSEQ multiplex PCR; TCRdb has only the in-frame clones, and not every one. Of around 200,000 clones in the sample, roughly 50% were seen once. Material: CD8+ T cells sorted from blood, obtained at week 24, from a patient treated with tofacitinib. The receptors originated from a human donor with alopecia areata.

This clone has more than one count but fewer than ten. The chain recombines TRBV29-1 with TRBJ1-2; D not certain. Trimming cost V 2 bases and J 4 bases, with 14 bases left between them. Germline V gene lookup returns CDR1 SQVTM and CDR2 ANQGSEA. The CDR3 is made up of 14 amino acids. The CDR3: CSVEHSDRVYGYTF. In DNA form, the CDR3 reads TGCAGCGTTGAACATTCGGATAGGGTCTATGGCTACACCTTC. Full variable domain (outside the CDR3, taken from reference TRBV29-1 and TRBJ1-2): SAVISQKPSRDICQRGTSLTIQCQVDSQVTMMFWYRQQPGQSLTLIATANQGSEATYESGFVIDKFPISRPNLTFSTLTVSNMSPEDSSIYLCSVEHSDRVYGYTFGSGTRLTVV.

The rearrangement links TRBV9 to TRBJ2-1; 7 bases agree with TRBD1. This CDR3 has 12 residues. Germline trimming cut 4 bases from V and 10 bases from J; bases unmatched to any gene: 5. Looked up from germline, CDR1 is SGDLS and CDR2 is YYNGEE. The DNA for the CDR3 is TGTGCCAGCAGCTTAACAGGGGCCGAGCAGTTCTTC. Its translation: CASSLTGAEQFF. Based on the CDR3 plus reference TRBV9 and TRBJ2-1, the full variable domain is DSGVTQTPKHLITATGQRVTLRCSPRSGDLSVYWYQQSLDQGLQFLIQYYNGEERAKGNILERFSAQQFPDLHSELNLSSLELGDSALYFCASSLTGAEQFFGPGTRLTVL.

This sequence joins TRBV2 and TRBJ1-2; no clear D gene. The CDR3 sequence is 14 residues long. Germline V gives CDR1 SNHLY, CDR2 FYNNEI. The V end lost 0 bases, the J end lost 8 bases, and 13 bases lay between the germline ends. CDR3 DNA: TGTGCCAGCAGTGAAGCGGGGAAGAGGGAAGGCTACACCTTC. Its protein product is CASSEAGKREGYTF. The whole variable domain, remainder taken from reference TRBV2 and TRBJ1-2, is EPEVTQTPSHQVTQMGQEVILRCVPISNHLYFYWYRQILGQKVEFLVSFYNNEISEKSEIFDDQFSVERPDGSNFTLKIRSTKLEDSAMYFCASSEAGKREGYTFGSGTRLTVV.

This clone was seen only a few times. Other DNA sequences in the same sample also yield this CDR3. The V and J genes are TRBV28 and TRBJ2-7; perhaps TRBD2 as D (5 bases). The ends were cut back, 5 bases at V and 0 bases at J, with 11 bases in the middle. The CDR3 is made up of 14 amino acids. Germline V lookup: CDR1 MDHEN, CDR2 SYDVKM. The CDR3 reads CASSPRTGSYEQYF. The CDR3 region has the DNA TGTGCCAGCAGTCCACGGACTGGCTCCTACGAGCAGTACTTC. The variable domain in full, with the rest retrieved from reference TRBV28 and TRBJ2-7, is DVKVTQSSRYLVKRTGEKVFLECVQDMDHENMFWYRQDPGLGLRLIYFSYDVKMKEKGDIPEGYSVSREKKERFSLILESASTNQTSMYLCASSPRTGSYEQYFGPGTRLTVT.

The chain links TRBV5-6 to TRBJ2-7; TRBD1 matches at 9 bases. Germline assignment: CDR1 SGHDT and CDR2 YYEEEE. With 2 bases clipped from V and 3 bases from J, the junction kept 12 bases outside the gene matches. There are 17 residues in the CDR3. The CDR3 spells CASSFPGQGRNIYEQYF. CDR3 in DNA: TGTGCCAGCAGCTTCCCGGGACAGGGTCGAAACATCTACGAGCAGTACTTC. Looking up the rest from reference TRBV5-6 and TRBJ2-7 gives the full variable domain: DAGVTQSPTHLIKTRGQQVTLRCSPKSGHDTVSWYQQALGQGPQFIFQYYEEEERQRGNFPDRFSGHQFPNYSSELNVNALLLGDSALYLCASSFPGQGRNIYEQYFGPGTRLTVT.

V and J are TRBV6-1 and TRBJ1-2, with D unresolved. Trimming pared 6 bases from V and 0 bases from J, leaving 8 bases between. Germline-derived CDR1 and CDR2 are MNHNS and SASEGT. The length of the CDR3 is 13 residues. This CDR3 is CASRGRSNYGYTF. The DNA for the CDR3 is TGTGCCAGCAGGGGCAGATCTAACTATGGCTACACCTTC.